These T cell receptor beta chains were read from a single sample in a study of cytomegalovirus exposure and HLA in healthy donors. Here immunoSEQ multiplex PCR was the method, and the copy in TCRdb shows in-frame clones only, minus some. This table holds about 150,000 clones, approximately 60% found once. Sequencing was performed on PBMCs. These receptors all come from a woman aged 60-75 years in good health and CMV-seropositive. Both conserved end residues are part of each CDR3. Fields, in order: J gene, clone size, V gene, D gene, CDR3 DNA, CDR3 protein. A D gene is named only where the DNA matches it firmly. Size is stated for part of the rows, as once, few or many counts, or as a class when the clone is expanded.

TRBJ2-7 | . | TRBV9 | . | TGTGCCAGCAGCGTAGGAGGAGGTCTCGACGAGCAGTACTTC | CASSVGGGLDEQYF
TRBJ2-3 | . | TRBV9 | . | TGTGCCAGCAGCGTTCGGGGGTCAGATACGCAGTATTTT | CASSVRGSDTQYF
TRBJ1-4 | . | TRBV6-6 | TRBD1 | TGTGCCAGCAGTACTCCGGGACAGGGGAACGAAAAACTGTTTTTT | CASSTPGQGNEKLFF
TRBJ2-5 | . | TRBV9 | TRBD2 | TGTGCCAGCAGCGCTAGCGGGAAAGGGCAAGAGACCCAGTACTTC | CASSASGKGQETQYF
TRBJ2-5 | . | TRBV6-5 | . | TGTGCCAGCAGTTACTCGAAAGCGCGGGAAGAGACCCAGTACTTC | CASSYSKAREETQYF
TRBJ2-7 | . | TRBV7-2 | . | TGTGCCAGCAGCTTCCTCTCCTACGAGCAGTACTTC | CASSFLSYEQYF
TRBJ2-7 | . | TRBV19 | TRBD2 | TGTGCCAGTAGTAATAGCGGGACCATAAGCTCCTACGAGCAGTACTTC | CASSNSGTISSYEQYF
TRBJ2-3 | . | TRBV7-2 | TRBD2 | TGTGCCAGCAGCTTAGGAGGGACTACCACAGATACGCAGTATTTT | CASSLGGTTTDTQYF
TRBJ1-1 | . | TRBV28 | . | TGTGCCAGCAGTTTACAAGGTCTAGGGAGGAACACTGAAGCTTTCTTT | CASSLQGLGRNTEAFF
TRBJ2-1 | . | TRBV11-2 | . | TGTGCCAGCACCCGACTAGGAGAAAGCTCCTACAATGAGCAGTTCTTC | CASTRLGESSYNEQFF
TRBJ2-5 | once | TRBV18 | TRBD1 | TGTGCCAGCTCACCGGTAGGACAGGGGTACGAGACCCAGTACTTC | CASSPVGQGYETQYF
TRBJ2-1 | once | TRBV4-3 | TRBD2 | TGCGCCAGCAGCCCCGAAGGGACTAGCGGGAGGGGGAGAGACAATGAGCAGTTCTTC | CASSPEGTSGRGRDNEQFF
TRBJ2-2 | . | TRBV7-2 | TRBD2 | TGTGCCAGCAGCCCATTAGGACTAGCTAACACCGGGGAGCTGTTTTTT | CASSPLGLANTGELFF
TRBJ1-4 | few | TRBV19 | . | TGTGCCAGTAGTTTCTCAGGGGCAACTAATGAAAAACTGTTTTTT | CASSFSGATNEKLFF
TRBJ2-7 | . | TRBV5-1 | TRBD1 | TGCGCCAGCAGCTTGGGGATACAGGGGGCTATCTACGAGCAGTACTTC | CASSLGIQGAIYEQYF
TRBJ2-1 | few | TRBV28 | . | TGTGCCAGCAGTCCTAGAGGAGGGGCGCCCTACAATGAGCAGTTCTTC | CASSPRGGAPYNEQFF
TRBJ2-3 | . | TRBV5-1 | TRBD2 | TGCGCCAGCAGCTCCGGGACTAGTAACACAGATACGCAGTATTTT | CASSSGTSNTDTQYF
TRBJ1-1 | . | TRBV5-6 | . | TGTGCCAGCAACCCGTGGGGGGAGGGGTTGAACACTGAAGCTTTCTTT | CASNPWGEGLNTEAFF
TRBJ2-2 | few | TRBV28 | . | TGTGCCAGCAGTTTATTGGCATCCGGGGAGCTGTTTTTT | CASSLLASGELFF
TRBJ2-3 | . | TRBV5-1 | . | TGCGCCAGCAGCTTTGGTCTTAGCGAGACCACAGATACGCAGTATTTT | CASSFGLSETTDTQYF
TRBJ2-7 | . | TRBV4-3 | . | TGCGCCAGCAGCCTCGGACGGGGGTCCTACGAGCAGTACTTC | CASSLGRGSYEQYF
TRBJ2-7 | . | TRBV7-2 | . | TGTGCCAGCAGCTTAGCGCGGGTGGGTGAGAGCGAGCAGTACTTC | CASSLARVGESEQYF
TRBJ1-3 | . | TRBV7-2 | . | TGTGCCAGCAGCTTAGGACAGGCCACCTCTGGAAACACCATATATTTT | CASSLGQATSGNTIYF
TRBJ2-3 | . | TRBV6-6 | . | TGTGCCAGCAGTTATGCCGATCGGGGAGGCACAGATACGCAGTATTTT | CASSYADRGGTDTQYF
TRBJ2-5 | few | TRBV18 | . | TGTGCCAGCTCACCACCTAGTCGAGGGAGAGAGACCCAGTACTTC | CASSPPSRGRETQYF